This TCR beta chain came from a study of CXCR3-negative and CXCR3-positive naive CD8 T cells. Overall study context: Libraries each contributed about 1.5 +/- 0.3 million TRB reads, for around 140 million in total.

About this clonotype itself: Its antigen is unknown.

Carrying UMI labels, the TRB cDNA libraries were prepared through 5' RACE. From the 5' RACE reads, TCRdb lists one entry per CDR3 protein and no DNA. Recorded for this sample: fewer than 65,000 distinct CDR3 sequences. The CDR3 is made up of 16 amino acids. Naive cells were sorted as CD45RO-, CCR7+, CD27+ and CD95-. Study-level points and caveats: Naive subsets did not differ in surface CD5, and the authors estimated TCR strength using properties of the TRB CDR3. Relative to memory CD8+ cells, whose diversity was much lower, both naive subsets had comparably high diversity. Greater hydrophobicity was found in TRB CDR3s of CXCR3-positive naive cells than of CXCR3-negative naive cells.

Sequencing was done on a sample of naive CXCR3+ CD8+ T cells from blood. The subset denotes: CD45RO-CCR7+CD27+CD95- naive CD8+ T cells expressing CXCR3 (TNR3+). The rearrangement joins TRBV12-3 or TRBV12-4 to TRBJ2-5; TCRdb calls TRBD1, which cannot be checked without DNA. The sequence came from a human donor in good health. Some clones in this sample may be carry-over from other donors' samples. The CDR3 sequence is CASSFLEDRGQETQYF.